The count of the clone carrying this T cell receptor beta chain is one. The target antigen is unknown. Time point reported: newly diagnosed, previously untreated cHL patient sample. Acting as the comparison were PBMCs from newly diagnosed, untreated classical Hodgkin lymphoma. Some clones are missing from TCRdb's copy, which holds only in-frame ones; the method was immunoSEQ multiplex PCR. This table holds 15,000 to 20,000 clones, around 90% found once. The CDR3 sequence is 13 residues long. Trimming stripped 3 bases from V and 3 bases from J, with 9 bases between. Germline values: CDR1 MGHDK, CDR2 SYGVNS. This sample was taken from a study of PD-1 blockade in classical Hodgkin lymphoma. Study-wide results and limits: Baseline TCR diversity was reportedly lower in newly diagnosed patients than healthy donors.

The V call is TRBV25-1, the J call TRBJ2-7, with D uncertain. Sample: peripheral blood mononuclear cells (PBMCs). This sequence originates from a human donor with classical Hodgkin lymphoma. The CDR3 DNA sequence: TGTGCCAGCAGTGAGCCGGTGAGCTACGAGCAGTACTTC. Translating gives CASSEPVSYEQYF.